These 8 T cell receptor beta chains were sequenced from one sample in a study of T cell responses to AZD1222 COVID-19 vaccine (dated by TCRdb to 2020 to 2022). The library was generated by the immunoSEQ multiplex PCR assay. TCRdb took this table from immuneACCESS and kept in-frame rearrangements with V and J called. Such tables lack part of the clones; where checked against another copy, unresolved V genes explain under half of the gap, and the rest is unexplained. In this sample the table shows around 170,000 clones, 80% to 90% of which occur a single time. The ten largest clones take up 11% of the sample. Taken with the paper, the label for time point translates to: about 28 days (+/-7) after the second vaccine dose. The material sequenced was peripheral blood, taken 28 days after the second AZD1222 dose. The receptor set was obtained from an adult who received the AZD1222 COVID-19 vaccine.

The chain employs TRBV27 and TRBJ1-1; 9 positions match TRBD1. CDR1 and CDR2 (germline): MNHEY, SMNVEV (reference sequence). The CDR3 has 12 residues. Germline trimming cut 8 bases from V and 10 bases from J; bases unmatched to any gene: 8. DNA of the CDR3: TGTGCCAGCCGGGACAGGGTGTCGGGAGCTTTCTTT. Its protein is CASRDRVSGAFF.

The chain links TRBV30 to TRBJ2-2; no definite D call. Germline lookup yields CDR1 GTSNPN and CDR2 SVGIG (reference sequence). With 5 bases removed from V and 7 bases from J, the gap between germline ends came to 14 bases. The CDR3 extends over 13 amino acids. CDR3 DNA: TGTGCCTGGTCCCTTTCAATCGGCGGGGAGCTGTTTTTT. Translating it yields CAWSLSIGGELFF.

The J gene is TRBJ1-2, the V gene TRBV5-1; D uncertain. Germline V CDR1 and CDR2: SGHRS, YFSETQ. Trimming pared 0 bases from V and 4 bases from J, leaving 7 bases between. This CDR3 is built from 13 residues. The CDR3 DNA is TGCGCCAGCAGCTTGGACATTAGCTATGGCTACACCTTC. Translated: CASSLDISYGYTF.

This clone has just one count. The chain uses TRBV5-4 and TRBJ1-6; D possibly corresponds to TRBD1 (5 bases). Trimming pared 3 bases from V and 7 bases from J, leaving 17 bases between. This CDR3 is built from 16 residues. Germline values: CDR1 SGHNT, CDR2 YYREEE (reference sequence). As DNA, the CDR3 is TGTGCCAGCAGCTCTTCAGCTAGGACACTGAATTCACCCCTCCACTTT. Translation: CASSSSARTLNSPLHF.

V usage is TRBV6-5 and J usage is TRBJ2-2; no firm D call. Between the trimmed V and J ends, which lost 10 bases and 2 bases, there was a span of 14 bases. Germline V gene sequence: CDR1 MNHEY, CDR2 SVGAGI. The CDR3 runs to 14 residues. CDR3 sequence (DNA): TGTGCCACAGGTGGTAGTATTAACACCGGGGAGCTGTTTTTT. It encodes CATGGSINTGELFF.

In this sample, this clone turned up once. The chain combines TRBV5-1 with TRBJ1-2, with D unclear. The CDR3 runs 16 residues. Trimming removed 0 bases from V and 4 bases from J, with 16 bases in between. Germline loops: CDR1 SGHRS, CDR2 YFSETQ. CDR3 in amino acids: CASSLEISGLSYGYTF. The CDR3 region has the DNA TGCGCCAGCAGCTTGGAAATTAGCGGTTTATCCTATGGCTACACCTTC.

The genes are TRBV7-3 and TRBJ2-2; no definite D call. The V and J ends lost 1 base and 0 bases respectively, with 6 bases between them. Germline V gene sequence: CDR1 SGHTA, CDR2 FQGTGA. The CDR3 extends over 15 amino acids. The CDR3 loop is CASSLISSNTGELFF. The CDR3 region has the DNA TGTGCCAGCAGCTTAATCAGTTCGAACACCGGGGAGCTGTTTTTT.

The rearrangement uses TRBV7-2 and TRBJ2-2, with 11 bases that match TRBD1. Germline V gene lookup returns CDR1 SGHTA and CDR2 FQGNSA. Germline trimming cut 2 bases from V and 6 bases from J; bases unmatched to any gene: 5. The CDR3 is 16 amino acids. CDR3 coding DNA: TGTGCCAGCAGCTTACAAGGACAGGGGGCTTCCGGGGAGCTGTTTTTT. Its protein product is CASSLQGQGASGELFF.